The T cell receptor beta chain described here comes from a study of beta chain features in type 1 diabetes. This clone was found a few times. TCRB transcripts that were expressed got sequenced, as all of the isolated RNA had been reverse transcribed. Generated by immunoSEQ multiplex PCR, the TCRdb table keeps only in-frame clones and is missing some. The table lists about 150,000 clones, about 8.1% of them singletons. The germline CDR1 and CDR2 sequences are LGHNA and YNFKEQ. Losses at the gene ends were 0 bases for V and 5 bases for J; bases not matched to a gene: 5. The CDR3 contains 15 residues. The chain is built from TRBV4-2 and TRBJ2-7; 9 bases agree with TRBD1. What was sequenced was central memory CD4+ T cells from blood. The sequence derives from a man aged 18 to 29 in good health. Here the CDR3 reads CASSQDTGGYNEQYF. The CDR3 DNA reads TGTGCCAGCAGCCAAGATACAGGGGGCTACAACGAGCAGTACTTC.